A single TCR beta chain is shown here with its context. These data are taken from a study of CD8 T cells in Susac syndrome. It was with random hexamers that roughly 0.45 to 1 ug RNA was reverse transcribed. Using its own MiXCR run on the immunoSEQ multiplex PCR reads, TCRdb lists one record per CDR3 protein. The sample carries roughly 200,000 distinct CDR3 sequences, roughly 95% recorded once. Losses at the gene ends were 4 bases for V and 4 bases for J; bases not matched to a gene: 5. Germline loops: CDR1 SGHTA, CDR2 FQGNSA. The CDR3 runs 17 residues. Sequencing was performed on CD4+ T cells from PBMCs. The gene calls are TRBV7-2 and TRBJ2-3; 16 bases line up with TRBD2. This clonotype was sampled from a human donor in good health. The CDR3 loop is CASSSGLAGGSPDTQYF. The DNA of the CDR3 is TGTGCCAGCAGCTCGGGACTAGCGGGAGGGAGTCCAGATACGCAGTATTTT.